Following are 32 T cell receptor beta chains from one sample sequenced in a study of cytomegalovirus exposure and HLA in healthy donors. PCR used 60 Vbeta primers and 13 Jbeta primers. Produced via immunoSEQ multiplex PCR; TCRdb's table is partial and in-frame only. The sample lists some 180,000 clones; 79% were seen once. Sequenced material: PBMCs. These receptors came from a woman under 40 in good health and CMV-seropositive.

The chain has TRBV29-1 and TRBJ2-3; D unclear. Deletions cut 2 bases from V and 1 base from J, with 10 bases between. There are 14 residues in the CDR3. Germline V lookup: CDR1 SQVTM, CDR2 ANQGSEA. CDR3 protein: CSVESARGTDTQYF. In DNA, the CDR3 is TGCAGCGTTGAAAGTGCACGAGGCACAGATACGCAGTATTTT.

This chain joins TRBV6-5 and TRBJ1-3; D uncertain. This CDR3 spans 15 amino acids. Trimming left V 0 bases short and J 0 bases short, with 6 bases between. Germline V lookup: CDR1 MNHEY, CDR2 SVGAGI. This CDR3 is CASSYSRGSGNTIYF. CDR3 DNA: TGTGCCAGCAGTTACTCGAGAGGCTCTGGAAACACCATATATTTT.

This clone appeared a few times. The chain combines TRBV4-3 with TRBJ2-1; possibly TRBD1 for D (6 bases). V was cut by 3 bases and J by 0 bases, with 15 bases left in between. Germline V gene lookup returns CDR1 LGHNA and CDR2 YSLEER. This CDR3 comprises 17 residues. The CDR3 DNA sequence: TGCGCCAGCAGCCAGAATGGTGGGGGCGTCTCCTACAATGAGCAGTTCTTC. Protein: CASSQNGGGVSYNEQFF.

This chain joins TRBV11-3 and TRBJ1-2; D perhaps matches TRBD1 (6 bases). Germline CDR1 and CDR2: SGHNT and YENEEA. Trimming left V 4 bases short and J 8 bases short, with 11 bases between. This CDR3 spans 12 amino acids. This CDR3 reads CASSYGGRGYTF. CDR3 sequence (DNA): TGTGCCAGCAGCTACGGGGGGCGAGGCTACACCTTC.

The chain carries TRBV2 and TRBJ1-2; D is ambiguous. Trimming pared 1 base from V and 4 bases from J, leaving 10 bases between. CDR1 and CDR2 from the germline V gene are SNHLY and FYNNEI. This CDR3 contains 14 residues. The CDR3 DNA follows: TGTGCCAGCAGTGAAGTCAGTGAAAGCTATGGCTACACCTTC. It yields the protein CASSEVSESYGYTF.

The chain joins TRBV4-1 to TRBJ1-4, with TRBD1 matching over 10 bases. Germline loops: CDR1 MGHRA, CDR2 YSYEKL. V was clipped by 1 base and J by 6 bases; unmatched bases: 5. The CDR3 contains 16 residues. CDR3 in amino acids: CASSQAFGTGDEKLFF. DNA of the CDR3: TGCGCCAGCAGCCAAGCCTTCGGGACAGGGGATGAAAAACTGTTTTTT.

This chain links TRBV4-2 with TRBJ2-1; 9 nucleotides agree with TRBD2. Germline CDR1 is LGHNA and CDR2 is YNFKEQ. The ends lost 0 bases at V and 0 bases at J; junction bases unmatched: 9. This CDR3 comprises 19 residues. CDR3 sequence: CASSQDHEGSGSSYNEQFF. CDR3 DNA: TGTGCCAGCAGCCAAGATCACGAGGGTAGCGGGAGCTCCTACAATGAGCAGTTCTTC.

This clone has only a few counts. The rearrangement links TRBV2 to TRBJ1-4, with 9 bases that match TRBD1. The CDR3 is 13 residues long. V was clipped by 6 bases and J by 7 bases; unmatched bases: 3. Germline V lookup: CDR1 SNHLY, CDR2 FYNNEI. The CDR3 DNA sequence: TGTGCCAGCAGAGGGACAGGGCGTGAAAAACTGTTTTTT. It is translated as CASRGTGREKLFF.

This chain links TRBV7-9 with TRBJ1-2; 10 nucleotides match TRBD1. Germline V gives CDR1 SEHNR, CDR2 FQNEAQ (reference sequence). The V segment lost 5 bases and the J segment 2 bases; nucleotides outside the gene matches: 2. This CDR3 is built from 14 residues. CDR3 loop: CASSTGQGNYGYTF. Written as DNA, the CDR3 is TGTGCCAGCAGCACGGGACAGGGGAACTATGGCTACACCTTC.

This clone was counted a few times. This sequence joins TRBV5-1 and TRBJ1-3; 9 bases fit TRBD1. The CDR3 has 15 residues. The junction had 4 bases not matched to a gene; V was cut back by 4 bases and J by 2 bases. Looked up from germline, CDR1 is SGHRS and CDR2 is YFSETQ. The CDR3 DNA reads TGCGCCAGCAGCACGGGACAGGGAGCTGGAAACACCATATATTTT. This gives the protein CASSTGQGAGNTIYF.

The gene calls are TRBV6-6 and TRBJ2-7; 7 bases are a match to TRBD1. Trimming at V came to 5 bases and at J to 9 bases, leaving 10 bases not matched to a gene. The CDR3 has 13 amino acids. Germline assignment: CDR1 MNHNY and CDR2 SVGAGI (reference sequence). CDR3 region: CASSTDRAEWQYF. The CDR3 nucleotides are TGTGCCAGCAGTACAGACAGGGCAGAGTGGCAGTACTTC.

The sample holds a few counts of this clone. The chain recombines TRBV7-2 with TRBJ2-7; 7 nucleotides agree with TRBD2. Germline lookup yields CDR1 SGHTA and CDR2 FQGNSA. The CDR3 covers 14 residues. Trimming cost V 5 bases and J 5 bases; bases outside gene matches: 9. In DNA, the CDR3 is TGTGCCAGCAGCGGTGGGGCGGGGGTCCACGAGCAGTACTTC. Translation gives CASSGGAGVHEQYF.

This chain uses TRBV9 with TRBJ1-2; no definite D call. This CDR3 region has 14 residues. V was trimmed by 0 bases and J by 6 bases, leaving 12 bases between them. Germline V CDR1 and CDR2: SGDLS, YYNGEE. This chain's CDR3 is CASSVGDARDGYTF. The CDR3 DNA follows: TGTGCCAGCAGCGTAGGAGATGCCCGCGATGGCTACACCTTC.

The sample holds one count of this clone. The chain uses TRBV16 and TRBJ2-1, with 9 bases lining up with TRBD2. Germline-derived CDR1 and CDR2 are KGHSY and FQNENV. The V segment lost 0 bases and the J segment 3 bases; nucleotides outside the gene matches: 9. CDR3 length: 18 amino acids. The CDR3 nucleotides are TGTGCCAGCAGCCAATCGAGAGCTAGCGGGAATAACTACAATGAGCAGTTCTTC. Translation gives CASSQSRASGNNYNEQFF.

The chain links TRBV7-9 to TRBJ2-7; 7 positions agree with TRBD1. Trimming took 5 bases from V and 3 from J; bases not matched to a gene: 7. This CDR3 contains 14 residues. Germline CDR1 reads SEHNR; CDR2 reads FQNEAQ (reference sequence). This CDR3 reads CASSEQGFNYEQYF. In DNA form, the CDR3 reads TGTGCCAGCAGCGAACAGGGGTTTAACTACGAGCAGTACTTC.

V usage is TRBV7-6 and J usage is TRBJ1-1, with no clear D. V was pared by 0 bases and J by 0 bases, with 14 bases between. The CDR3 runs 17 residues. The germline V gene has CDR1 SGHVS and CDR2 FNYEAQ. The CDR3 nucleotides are TGTGCCAGCAGCTTAGCAGCCAGTTGGAGGGTGAACACTGAAGCTTTCTTT. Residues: CASSLAASWRVNTEAFF.

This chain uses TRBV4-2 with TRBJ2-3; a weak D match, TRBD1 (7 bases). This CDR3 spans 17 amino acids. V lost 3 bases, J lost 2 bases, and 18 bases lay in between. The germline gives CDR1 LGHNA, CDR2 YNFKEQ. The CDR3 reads CASSHRGGGHNTDTQYF. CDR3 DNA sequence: TGTGCCAGCAGCCACCGCGGAGGGGGCCATAACACAGATACGCAGTATTTT.

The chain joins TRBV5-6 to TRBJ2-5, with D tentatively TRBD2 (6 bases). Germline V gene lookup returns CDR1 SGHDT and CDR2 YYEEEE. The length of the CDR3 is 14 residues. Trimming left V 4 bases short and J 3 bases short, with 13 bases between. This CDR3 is CASSRRWEEETQYF. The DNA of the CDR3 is TGTGCCAGCAGCCGCAGGTGGGAGGAAGAGACCCAGTACTTC.

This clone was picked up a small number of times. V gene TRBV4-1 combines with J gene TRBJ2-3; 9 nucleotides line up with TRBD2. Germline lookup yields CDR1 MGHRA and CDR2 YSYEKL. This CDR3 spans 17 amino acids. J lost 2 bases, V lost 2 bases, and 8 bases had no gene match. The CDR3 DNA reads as TGCGCCAGCAGCCAAACCGGGCAGCGGGGGGCCACAGATACGCAGTATTTT. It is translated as CASSQTGQRGATDTQYF.

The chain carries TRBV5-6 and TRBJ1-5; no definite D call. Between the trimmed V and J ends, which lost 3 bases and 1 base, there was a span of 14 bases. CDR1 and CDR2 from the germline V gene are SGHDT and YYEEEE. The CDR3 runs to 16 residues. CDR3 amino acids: CASSWGATGSNQPQHF. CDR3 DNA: TGTGCCAGCAGCTGGGGAGCGACGGGGAGCAATCAGCCCCAGCATTTT.

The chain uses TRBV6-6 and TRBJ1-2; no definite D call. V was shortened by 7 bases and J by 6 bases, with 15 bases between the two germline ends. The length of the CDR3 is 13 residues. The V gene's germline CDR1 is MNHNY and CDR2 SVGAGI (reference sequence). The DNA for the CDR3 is TGTGCCAGCACCAACGGAAGGAGGAATGGCTACACCTTC. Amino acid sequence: CASTNGRRNGYTF.

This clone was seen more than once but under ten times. This chain's CDR3 is CASSKSPGTEAFF. Written as DNA, the CDR3 is TGTGCCAGCAGCAAATCCCCCGGGACTGAAGCTTTCTTT. The V call is TRBV21-1, the J call TRBJ1-1. TRBV21-1 is shown as a pseudogene. The CDR3 runs to 13 residues.

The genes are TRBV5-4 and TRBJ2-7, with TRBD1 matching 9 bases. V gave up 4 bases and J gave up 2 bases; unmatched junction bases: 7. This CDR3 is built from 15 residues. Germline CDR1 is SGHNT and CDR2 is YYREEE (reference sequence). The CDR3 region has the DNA TGTGCCAGCAGCCCGGGGACAGGGATAACCTACGAGCAGTACTTC. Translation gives CASSPGTGITYEQYF.

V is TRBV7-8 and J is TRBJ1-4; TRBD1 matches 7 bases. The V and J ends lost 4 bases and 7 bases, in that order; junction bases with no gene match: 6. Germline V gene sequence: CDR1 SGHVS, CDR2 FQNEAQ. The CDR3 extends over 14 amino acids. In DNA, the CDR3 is TGTGCCAGCAGCTCATCAGGGGGGCGTGAAAAACTGTTTTTT. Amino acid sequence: CASSSSGGREKLFF.

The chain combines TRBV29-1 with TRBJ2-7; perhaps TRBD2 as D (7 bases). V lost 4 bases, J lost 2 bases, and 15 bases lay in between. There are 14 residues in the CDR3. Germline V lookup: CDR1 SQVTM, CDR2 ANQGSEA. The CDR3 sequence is CSVVGGPNPYEQYF. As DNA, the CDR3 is TGCAGCGTTGTGGGGGGGCCAAACCCCTACGAGCAGTACTTC.

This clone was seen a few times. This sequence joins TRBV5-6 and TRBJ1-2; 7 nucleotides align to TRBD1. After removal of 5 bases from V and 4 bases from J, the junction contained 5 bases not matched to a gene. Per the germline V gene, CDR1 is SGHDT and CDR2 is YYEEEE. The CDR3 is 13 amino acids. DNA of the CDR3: TGTGCCAGCAGACCTGGGACAGCCTATGGCTACACCTTC. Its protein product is CASRPGTAYGYTF.

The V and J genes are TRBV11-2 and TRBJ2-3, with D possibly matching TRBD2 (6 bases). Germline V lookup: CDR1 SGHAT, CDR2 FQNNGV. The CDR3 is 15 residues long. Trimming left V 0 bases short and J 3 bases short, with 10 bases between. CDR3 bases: TGTGCCAGCAGCTTAGATCGGGGGAGAACAGATACGCAGTATTTT. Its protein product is CASSLDRGRTDTQYF.

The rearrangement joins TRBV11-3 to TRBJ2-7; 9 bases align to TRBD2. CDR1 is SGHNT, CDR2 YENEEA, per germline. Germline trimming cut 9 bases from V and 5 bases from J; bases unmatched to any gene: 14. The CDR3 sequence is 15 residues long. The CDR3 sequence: CARSGAGGPVNEQYF. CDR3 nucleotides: TGTGCCAGATCTGGGGCGGGAGGGCCCGTCAACGAGCAGTACTTC.

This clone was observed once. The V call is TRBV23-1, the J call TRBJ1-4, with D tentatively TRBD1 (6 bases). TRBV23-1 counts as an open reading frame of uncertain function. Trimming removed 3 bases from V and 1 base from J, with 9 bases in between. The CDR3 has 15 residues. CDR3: CASSQWTETNEKLFF. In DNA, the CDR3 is TGCGCCAGCAGTCAGTGGACAGAAACTAATGAAAAACTGTTTTTT.

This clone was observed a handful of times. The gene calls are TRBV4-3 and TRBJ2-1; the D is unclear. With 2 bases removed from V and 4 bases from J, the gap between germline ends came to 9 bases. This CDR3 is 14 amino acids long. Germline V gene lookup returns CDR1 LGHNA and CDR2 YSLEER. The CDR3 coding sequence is TGCGCCAGCAGCCAACGGTCCCCATACAATGAGCAGTTCTTC. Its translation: CASSQRSPYNEQFF.

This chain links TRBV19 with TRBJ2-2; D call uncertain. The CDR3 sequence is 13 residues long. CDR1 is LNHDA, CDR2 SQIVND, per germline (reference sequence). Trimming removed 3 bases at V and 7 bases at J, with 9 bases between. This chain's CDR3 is CASSMARGGELFF. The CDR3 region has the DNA TGTGCCAGTAGTATGGCCCGAGGCGGGGAGCTGTTTTTT.

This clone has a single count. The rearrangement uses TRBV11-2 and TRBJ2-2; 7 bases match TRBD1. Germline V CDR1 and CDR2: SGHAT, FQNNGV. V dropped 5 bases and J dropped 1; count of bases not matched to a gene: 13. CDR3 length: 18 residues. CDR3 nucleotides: TGTGCCAGCAGCCGCCTGACAGGGCCCCGCGAGAACACCGGGGAGCTGTTTTTT. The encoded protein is CASSRLTGPRENTGELFF. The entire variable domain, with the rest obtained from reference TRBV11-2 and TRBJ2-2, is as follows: EAGVAQSPRYKIIEKRQSVAFWCNPISGHATLYWYQQILGQGPKLLIQFQNNGVVDDSQLPKDRFSAERLKGVDSTLKIQPAKLEDSAVYLCASSRLTGPRENTGELFFGEGSRLTVL.